Listed below are T cell receptor beta chains from one sample, sequenced in a study of blood T cell repertoires in COVID-19. Sequencing was performed with immunoSEQ multiplex PCR; in TCRdb, only in-frame clones are kept and a portion is missing. The sample lists fewer than 450,000 clones, about nine tenths seen once, with around 12% in the top ten. Sequencing was performed on peripheral blood. These TCRs come from a woman between 50 and 59 years old with COVID-19, enrolled during active disease. The CDR3 runs from the conserved cysteine through the conserved F or W. The D gene is left open where the match is weak. Not every row has a clone size; where given, it reads once, few, many or a size class.

>-|-|TRBV10-3|TRBJ1-3
TGTGCCATCAGTGAGACTCAGGGGAACACCATATATTTT
CAISETQGNTIYF
>-|-|TRBV10-3|TRBJ2-1
TGTGCCATCAGTGAGTCTCAGGAGCAGTTCTTC
CAISESQEQFF
>-|-|TRBV11-2|TRBJ1-1
TGTGCCAGCAGCCAACTGGGACAAATCGGCACTGAAGCTTTCTTT
CASSQLGQIGTEAFF
>-|-|TRBV7-8|TRBJ2-7
TGTGCCAGCAGCTCACATGGGCCCAGGGCCGAGCAGTACTTC
CASSSHGPRAEQYF
>-|TRBD1|TRBV11-1|TRBJ1-1
TGTGCCAGCAGCTTAGACAGGGGCGCTGAAGCTTTCTTT
CASSLDRGAEAFF
>-|TRBD2|TRBV30|TRBJ2-3
TGTGCCTGGAGAGGGGCGGGGGGGCCTTCAGATACGCAGTATTTT
CAWRGAGGPSDTQYF
>-|-|TRBV27|TRBJ1-5
TGTGCCAGCAGTTCCCATCCGGGATTTGGGAGCAATCAGCCCCAGCATTTT
CASSSHPGFGSNQPQHF
>-|TRBD2|TRBV28|TRBJ2-7
TGTGCCAGCAGTGCCTCCCTAGCGGGGAGCCCCTACGAGCAGTACTTC
CASSASLAGSPYEQYF
>-|-|TRBV5-1|TRBJ1-2
TGCGCCAGCAGCTTGGGGCTGGAGACAGACCTCTTTAACTATGGCTACACCTTC
CASSLGLETDLFNYGYTF
>-|TRBD1|TRBV6-1|TRBJ1-6
TGTGCCAGCAGTGAAGTTCAGGGACAGGGGAATTCACCCCTCCACTTT
CASSEVQGQGNSPLHF
>-|-|TRBV25-1|TRBJ2-1
TGTGCCAGCAGTGAACGGGGGAGCTTTACGGGCTACAATGAGCAGTTCTTC
CASSERGSFTGYNEQFF
>-|TRBD1|TRBV11-2|TRBJ2-7
TGTGCCAGCAGACCGACAGGGGACTACGAGCAGTACTTC
CASRPTGDYEQYF
>-|TRBD1|TRBV2|TRBJ2-7
TGTGCCAGCAACTCACGGACAGGGGGCAGCGAGCAGTACTTC
CASNSRTGGSEQYF
>-|TRBD1|TRBV5-3|TRBJ1-1
TGTGCCAGAAGCCCAGAGACAGGGGGTGGTCGAATGAACACTGAAGCTTTCTTT
CARSPETGGGRMNTEAFF
>few|TRBD2|TRBV7-3|TRBJ2-4
TGTGCCAGCAGCCCGCAGACTAGCGGGAGGAAAAACATTCAGTACTTC
CASSPQTSGRKNIQYF
>once|TRBD1|TRBV19|TRBJ1-2
TGTGCCAGTAGCGAACAGGGGGGCTATGGCTACACCTTC
CASSEQGGYGYTF
>-|TRBD2|TRBV10-3|TRBJ2-5
TGTGCCATCGCGACTAGCGGGGAGGGTGAGACCCAGTACTTC
CAIATSGEGETQYF
>-|-|TRBV6-5|TRBJ2-3
TGTGCCAGCAGCCGGGAGTTGGGCACAGATACGCAGTATTTT
CASSRELGTDTQYF
>-|-|TRBV5-1|TRBJ2-7
TGCGCCAGCAGCTTGGCAGGTACCTACGAGCAGTACTTC
CASSLAGTYEQYF
>few|-|TRBV27|TRBJ1-1
TGTGCCAGCAGTGGTCGGAGAGAAAACACTGAAGCTTTCTTT
CASSGRRENTEAFF
>-|TRBD1|TRBV5-1|TRBJ1-1
TGCGCCAGCAGCTCGGACAGGGGCGCTGAAGCTTTCTTT
CASSSDRGAEAFF
>-|-|TRBV5-6|TRBJ2-7
TGTGCCAGCAGCTCCCCGGACAGTCCGACCTACGAGCAGTACTTC
CASSSPDSPTYEQYF
>-|TRBD1|TRBV28|TRBJ1-1
TGTGCCAGCAGCCCCGACAGGGTGCGGGCTGAAGCTTTCTTT
CASSPDRVRAEAFF
>-|-|TRBV6-5|TRBJ1-5
TGTGCCAGCAGTTACTCGAGTGGAGGGAGTCAGCCCCAGCATTTT
CASSYSSGGSQPQHF
>-|-|TRBV2|TRBJ2-7
TGTGCCAGCAGAGGCGACAGCTACGAGCAGTACTTC
CASRGDSYEQYF
>-|TRBD1|TRBV30|TRBJ2-1
TGTGCCTGGACCCGCCGGACAGGGGCGGTTGGCAATGAGCAGTTCTTC
CAWTRRTGAVGNEQFF